The T cell receptor beta chain described here comes from a study of cytomegalovirus exposure and HLA in healthy donors. The study, taken as a whole, reports: Among the CMV-associated chains, a few were confirmed in vitro as specific for CMV antigens. Equally common other TCR beta chains were less clonally expanded than HLA-associated ones, a later analysis found. Roughly uniform depth of sequencing across donors was assumed in presence/absence analyses. In most subjects, TCR beta sequences reportedly gave accurate predictions of HLA-A and HLA-B alleles.

Trimming pared 6 bases from V and 0 bases from J, leaving 15 bases between. The CDR3 loop spans 15 amino acids. Germline CDR1 and CDR2: MNHNS and SASEGT. The PCR made use of 60 Vbeta and 13 Jbeta primers. Profiling relied on immunoSEQ multiplex PCR, and the TCRdb table lists in-frame clones only, not all of them. The data hold about 81,000 clones, with over 80% observed a single time. About this clone: Its target is not known.

The chain has TRBV6-1 and TRBJ2-7, with a weak D call TRBD1 (5 bases). Sequencing was performed on PBMCs. This clonotype was obtained from a man aged 18 to 29 in good health and CMV-seronegative. CDR3 coding DNA: TGTGCCAGCAGGCTTTTACCAGGGCCCTCCTACGAGCAGTACTTC. This translates into CASRLLPGPSYEQYF.